The present entry profiles one T cell receptor (beta chain) with its context. This sample also contains other DNA sequences that code for the same CDR3. During active infection, Seattle patients enrolled and were then monitored through disease. Original handling: Quantification of nucleated cells was approximated via reference gene primer amplification. Only in-frame clones appear in the TCRdb table, and some are missing; sequencing was by immunoSEQ multiplex PCR. The DNA was the basis for D and trimming; V, J and clone size are from that table. The sample has 190,000 or so clones; just under 85% are singletons. The entry originates in a study of blood T cell repertoires in COVID-19. Overall study: The study drew acute and convalescent COVID-19 samples from the United States, Italy and Spain. T cells, B-cell-depleted T cells, or PBMCs provided the cDNA or gDNA that served as material.

V shed 1 base and J 3 bases; nucleotides not matched to a gene: 5. The CDR3 covers 16 residues. The V gene's germline CDR1 is SGHRS and CDR2 YFSETQ. The clonotype comes from a man aged 60-69 years with COVID-19, enrolled during active disease. The chain combines TRBV5-1 with TRBJ2-3, with TRBD2 identical over 10 bases. Sequenced material: peripheral blood. The CDR3: CASSLSLAGETDTQYF. The CDR3 nucleotides are TGCGCCAGCAGCTTGTCCCTAGCGGGAGAAACAGATACGCAGTATTTT.